Listed below are T cell receptor beta chains from one sample, sequenced in a study of CD8 T cells in ankylosing spondylitis. TCRdb ran MiXCR on the 5' RACE reads and lists one entry per CDR3 protein. The sample holds some 400,000 distinct CDR3 sequences, around 22% seen once. Material for sequencing was blood, either unsorted or a sorted T cell fraction (not recorded which). These receptors were obtained from a male donor with ankylosing spondylitis. Both conserved end residues are part of each CDR3. A D gene is named only where the DNA matches it firmly. Some rows have no size entry. The others give once, few or many, or a class for an expanded clone.

d_call,clone_size,v_call,j_call,cdr3_aa,cdr3_nt
-,-,TRBV3-1,TRBJ1-5,CASSVDGNSNQPQHF,TGTGCCAGCAGCGTCGACGGAAATAGCAATCAGCCCCAGCATTTT
TRBD1,few,TRBV27,TRBJ2-2,CASSLTTGTGATGELFF,TGTGCCAGCAGTCTCACAACCGGGACAGGGGCCACCGGGGAGCTGTTTTTT
-,-,TRBV28,TRBJ2-7,CASTPPGNHYEQYF,TGTGCCAGCACCCCCCCCGGAAATCACTACGAGCAGTACTTC
-,few,TRBV28,TRBJ1-1,CASSTLGPGATEAFF,TGTGCCAGCTCGACATTGGGGCCAGGGGCCACTGAAGCTTTCTTT
-,few,TRBV20-1,TRBJ1-5,CSASPGFGRPQHF,TGCAGTGCTAGCCCCGGGTTCGGAAGGCCCCAGCATTTT
-,-,TRBV12-3/TRBV12-4,TRBJ2-2,CASSRSEGELFF,TGTGCCAGCAGTCGCAGCGAGGGGGAGCTGTTTTTT
-,many,TRBV10-3,TRBJ1-5,CATEFDSNQPQHF,TGTGCCACGGAGTTTGATAGCAATCAGCCCCAGCATTTT
TRBD1,-,TRBV12-3/TRBV12-4,TRBJ2-2,CASTLDRGENTGGLFF,TGTGCCAGCACCCTGGACAGGGGGGAAAACACCGGGGGGTTGTTTTTT
TRBD1,-,TRBV9,TRBJ1-4,CASSVKGTGIPPTNEKLFF,TGTGCCAGCAGCGTGAAGGGGACAGGGATACCGCCAACTAATGAAAAACTGTTTTTT
TRBD1,few,TRBV7-9,TRBJ1-1,CASSLEGANTEAFF,TGTGCCAGCAGCTTAGAGGGGGCGAACACTGAAGCTTTCTTT
-,-,TRBV6-1,TRBJ2-6,CASWSLSSGANVLTF,TGTGCCAGCTGGTCGTTAAGTTCTGGGGCCAACGTCCTGACTTTC
TRBD2,-,TRBV20-1,TRBJ2-1,CSAAWVAGDLGYNEQFF,TGCAGTGCCGCCTGGGTAGCGGGAGACCTAGGCTACAATGAGCAGTTCTTC
TRBD2,few,TRBV5-4,TRBJ2-1,CASRTTSGRAAEQFF,TGTGCCAGCAGAACAACTAGCGGGAGGGCCGCTGAGCAGTTCTTC
-,few,TRBV12-3/TRBV12-4,TRBJ2-1,CASTQGRNTYNEQFF,TGTGCCAGCACCCAGGGCAGAAACACCTACAATGAGCAGTTCTTC
TRBD2,-,TRBV28,TRBJ2-7,CASWTSGKYEQYF,TGTGCCAGCTGGACTAGCGGCAAGTACGAGCAGTACTTC
-,few,TRBV3-1,TRBJ1-1,CASSRKEGLNTEAFF,TGTGCCAGCAGCCGGAAGGAGGGTCTGAACACTGAAGCTTTCTTT
-,-,TRBV3-1,TRBJ1-2,CASSPGPVSGYTF,TGTGCCAGCTCACCTGGGCCAGTCTCTGGCTACACCTTC
-,-,TRBV29-1,TRBJ1-4,CSVAASNEKLFF,TGCAGCGTCGCCGCCAGTAATGAAAAACTGTTTTTT
TRBD2,many,TRBV7-3,TRBJ2-1,CASSSSGGAYNEQFF,TGTGCCAGCAGCTCAAGCGGGGGTGCCTACAATGAGCAGTTCTTC
TRBD1,-,TRBV9,TRBJ2-5,CASSGQGSPPQYF,TGTGCCAGCAGCGGACAGGGGTCCCCCCCCCAGTACTTC
-,few,TRBV5-1,TRBJ1-1,CASSLAWQGDTEAFF,TGCGCCAGCAGCTTGGCCTGGCAGGGCGACACTGAAGCTTTCTTT
-,few,TRBV3-1,TRBJ1-5,CASSQKRGFNQPQHF,TGTGCCAGCAGCCAAAAGAGGGGATTCAATCAGCCCCAGCATTTT
-,few,TRBV7-2,TRBJ2-2,CASSSDRRPRATGELFF,TGTGCCAGCAGCTCCGACAGGAGGCCCAGGGCCACCGGGGAGCTGTTTTTT
TRBD2,-,TRBV5-1,TRBJ2-1,CASSLPMASGRANEQFF,TGCGCCAGCAGCTTGCCCATGGCTAGCGGGAGGGCCAATGAGCAGTTCTTC
-,few,TRBV24-1,TRBJ2-1,CATRGDGNEQFF,TGTGCCACCAGAGGGGACGGCAATGAGCAGTTCTTC
-,-,TRBV7-3,TRBJ1-5,CASRFGGGAGYSNQPQHF,TGTGCCAGCAGGTTTGGCGGGGGCGCTGGTTATAGCAATCAGCCCCAGCATTTT
TRBD2,-,TRBV19,TRBJ2-1,CASSMSSGRLASEQFF,TGTGCCAGTAGTATGTCTAGCGGGAGGCTAGCCAGTGAGCAGTTCTTC
TRBD2,-,TRBV28,TRBJ2-5,CASSSHLGLAGTETQYF,TGTGCCAGCAGTTCTCATCTTGGTCTAGCGGGGACAGAGACCCAGTACTTC
TRBD1,-,TRBV3-1,TRBJ2-2,CASSPIRGPNTGELFF,TGTGCCAGCAGCCCGATCAGGGGGCCGAACACCGGGGAGCTGTTTTTT
-,few,TRBV12-3/TRBV12-4,TRBJ1-5,CASSLFGQPQHF,TGTGCCAGCAGTTTATTCGGTCAGCCCCAGCATTTT
TRBD2,-,TRBV5-1,TRBJ2-7,CATSPGTSGSYEQYF,TGCGCCACCTCCCCCGGGACTAGCGGCTCCTACGAGCAGTACTTC
-,many,TRBV7-2,TRBJ1-1,CASSLASGLAFF,TGTGCCAGCAGCTTAGCTTCTGGGTTGGCTTTCTTT
TRBD1,-,TRBV25-1,TRBJ1-2,CASSGTGTYGYTF,TGTGCCAGCAGTGGGACAGGGACCTATGGCTACACCTTC
-,-,TRBV12-3/TRBV12-4,TRBJ1-2,CASSFAEYGYTF,TGTGCCAGCAGTTTTGCCGAGTATGGCTACACCTTC
-,many,TRBV28,TRBJ2-1,CASSSLDQTGYDEQFF,TGTGCCAGCAGTTCCCTGGACCAGACGGGATATGATGAGCAGTTCTTC
TRBD1,few,TRBV6-2/TRBV6-3,TRBJ2-2,CASSYLGTGTGELFF,TGTGCCAGCAGTTACTTGGGGACAGGAACCGGGGAGCTGTTTTTT
-,few,TRBV5-1,TRBJ1-6,CASSPMVGVDSPLHF,TGCGCCAGCAGCCCCATGGTGGGAGTGGATTCACCCCTCCACTTT
TRBD2,-,TRBV12-3/TRBV12-4,TRBJ2-1,CASSLTSGSDEQFF,TGTGCCAGCAGTTTAACTAGCGGGAGTGATGAGCAGTTCTTC
-,few,TRBV3-1,TRBJ1-6,CASSQVPSGTEDSPLHF,TGTGCCAGCAGCCAAGTCCCATCCGGGACCGAAGATTCACCCCTCCACTTT
TRBD2,few,TRBV14,TRBJ2-1,CASSQGGRAIYEQFF,TGTGCCAGCAGCCAAGGCGGGAGGGCCATTTATGAGCAGTTCTTC
TRBD2,-,TRBV7-2,TRBJ2-7,CASSQRTSGASYEQYF,TGTGCCAGCAGCCAGCGGACTAGCGGGGCCTCCTACGAGCAGTACTTC
-,-,TRBV20-1,TRBJ2-5,CSATTWGTQSEFEETQYF,TGCAGTGCTACTACCTGGGGGACGCAGTCGGAGTTTGAAGAGACCCAGTACTTC
TRBD2,-,TRBV7-8,TRBJ2-7,CASSLLVGGPYEQYF,TGTGCCAGCAGCTTATTAGTGGGAGGGCCGTACGAGCAGTACTTC
TRBD2,few,TRBV7-2,TRBJ2-5,CASSLVRAGEETQYF,TGTGCCAGCAGCTTAGTTCGAGCGGGAGAAGAGACCCAGTACTTC
TRBD2,few,TRBV9,TRBJ2-5,CASSPRGGGQLETQYF,TGTGCCAGCAGCCCACGGGGGGGGGGACAATTGGAGACCCAGTACTTC
TRBD2,few,TRBV20-1,TRBJ2-1,CSARDWRLADYNEQFF,TGCAGTGCTAGAGATTGGCGACTAGCGGATTACAATGAGCAGTTCTTC
TRBD2,-,TRBV28,TRBJ2-3,CASSSPRGSGSTDTQYF,TGTGCCAGCAGTTCCCCTCGGGGTAGCGGGAGCACAGATACGCAGTATTTT
-,-,TRBV5-1,TRBJ2-2,CASRSREERTGELFF,TGCGCCAGCAGATCGAGGGAGGAACGGACCGGGGAGCTGTTTTTT
TRBD1,-,TRBV18,TRBJ2-3,CASSPSRTGGTDTQYF,TGTGCCAGCTCACCATCCCGGACAGGGGGCACAGATACGCAGTATTTT
-,-,TRBV7-9,TRBJ1-1,CASSLDTGPEAFF,TGTGCCAGCAGCTTAGACACGGGTCCTGAAGCTTTCTTT